These 14 T cell receptor beta chains originate from one sample sequenced in a study of CD8 T cells in Susac syndrome. Random hexamers were used to reverse transcribe roughly 0.5 to 1 ug of RNA. Each CDR3 protein is one row after TCRdb ran MiXCR on the immunoSEQ multiplex PCR reads. Of about 160,000 distinct CDR3 sequences listed, about 90% were seen once; the top ten hold around 0.087%. What was sequenced was CD4+ T cells from PBMCs. All receptors derive from a human donor in good health.

As DNA, the CDR3 is TGTGCCAGCTCCCGGACGGGGCTCACCGGGGAGCTGTTTTTT. The encoded protein is CASSRTGLTGELFF. This chain links TRBV27 with TRBJ2-2; D may match TRBD1 or TRBD2 (5 bases each). CDR1 is MNHEY and CDR2 is SMNVEV in the germline V gene (reference sequence). This CDR3 has 14 amino acids. Trimming took off 8 bases at V and 4 bases at J, with 14 bases between the two ends.

The gene calls are TRBV7-9 and TRBJ2-5; D unclear. Per the germline V gene, CDR1 is SEHNR and CDR2 is FQNEAQ (reference sequence). V was shortened by 7 bases and J by 7 bases, with 16 bases between the two germline ends. CDR3 length equals 13 residues. CDR3 amino acids: CASTPHSGGTQYF. As DNA, the CDR3 is TGTGCCAGCACTCCCCATTCCGGCGGGACCCAGTACTTC.

The chain joins TRBV6-5 to TRBJ1-5; TRBD1 matches at 7 bases. J was trimmed by 0 bases and V by 4 bases; bases with no gene match: 3. The V gene's germline CDR1 is MNHEY and CDR2 SVGAGI. The CDR3 is 15 residues long. The CDR3 DNA is TGTGCCAGCAGTTTCACAGGGGATAGCAATCAGCCCCAGCATTTT. Residues: CASSFTGDSNQPQHF.

The genes are TRBV3-1 and TRBJ1-1, with 8 bases that match TRBD1. Germline-derived CDR1 and CDR2 are LGHDT and YNNKEL (reference sequence). Unmatched junction bases numbered 5, after V lost 1 base and J lost 4 bases. This CDR3 is 15 amino acids long. CDR3 DNA sequence: TGTGCCAGCAGCCAAGTGTACAGGGGGGGCACTGAAGCTTTCTTT. It encodes CASSQVYRGGTEAFF.

The CDR3 protein is CSARWTGRQETQYF. CDR3 in DNA: TGCAGTGCTAGGTGGACAGGGCGTCAAGAGACCCAGTACTTC. The V and J genes are TRBV20-1 and TRBJ2-5, with 8 bases fitting TRBD1. This CDR3 has 14 amino acids. V shed 3 bases, J shed 2 bases, and the junction held 5 bases outside the gene matches. Germline values: CDR1 DFQATT, CDR2 SNEGSKA (reference sequence).

This clonotype was found once. The gene calls are TRBV28 and TRBJ2-7, with D unclear. The CDR3 extends over 14 amino acids. Germline CDR1 is MDHEN and CDR2 is SYDVKM. V shed 9 bases and J shed 0 bases, with 15 bases lying between them. The CDR3: CARRLPESSYEQYF. In nucleotides, the CDR3 is TGTGCCAGGCGGCTCCCCGAGAGCTCCTACGAGCAGTACTTC.

This sequence joins TRBV24-1 and TRBJ2-3; D is uncertain. Trimming stripped 2 bases from V and 4 bases from J, with 6 bases between. This CDR3 has 13 residues. Per the germline V gene, CDR1 is KGHDR and CDR2 is SFDVKD. This CDR3 reads CATSDYRADTQYF. CDR3 bases: TGTGCCACCAGTGATTATAGGGCAGATACGCAGTATTTT.

The chain couples TRBV5-1 to TRBJ2-7; possibly TRBD1 or TRBD2 for D (6 bases each). The germline gives CDR1 SGHRS, CDR2 YFSETQ. The CDR3 runs to 17 residues. V lost 0 bases, J lost 0 bases, and 16 bases lay in between. CDR3 amino acids: CASSLDGWGASSYEQYF. In DNA form, the CDR3 reads TGCGCCAGCAGCTTGGATGGCTGGGGGGCGTCCTCCTACGAGCAGTACTTC.

The genes are TRBV27 and TRBJ1-5, with D perhaps matching TRBD1 (5 bases). Trimming stripped 3 bases from V and 7 bases from J, with 13 bases between. Germline values: CDR1 MNHEY, CDR2 SMNVEV (reference sequence). CDR3 length: 14 amino acids. For the CDR3, the DNA is TGTGCCAGCAGTTTGGACATTGACTACCAGCCCCAGCATTTT. Its protein is CASSLDIDYQPQHF.

The chain couples TRBV7-8 to TRBJ2-7; D possibly corresponds to TRBD2 (7 bases). Germline values: CDR1 SGHVS, CDR2 FQNEAQ. The V gene lost 4 bases and the J gene lost 0 bases, with 13 bases spanning the gap. CDR3 length: 15 residues. CDR3 DNA: TGTGCCAGCAGCTGGCGGGGGCCTAACTCCTACGAGCAGTACTTC. Amino acid sequence: CASSWRGPNSYEQYF. Full variable domain (missing parts from reference TRBV7-8 and TRBJ2-7): GAGVSQSPRYKVAKRGQDVALRCDPISGHVSLFWYQQALGQGPEFLTYFQNEAQLDKSGLPSDRFFAERPEGSVSTLKIQRTQQEDSAVYLCASSWRGPNSYEQYFGPGTRLTVT.

The J gene is TRBJ2-3, the V gene TRBV20-1; 10 bases map to TRBD2. Germline trimming cut 5 bases from V and 4 bases from J; bases unmatched to any gene: 12. Germline V gene lookup returns CDR1 DFQATT and CDR2 SNEGSKA (reference sequence). This CDR3 has 16 amino acids. This chain's CDR3 is CSADENSGGRPDTQYF. CDR3 sequence (DNA): TGCAGTGCTGACGAAAATAGCGGGGGGAGGCCAGATACGCAGTATTTT.

CDR3 DNA sequence: TGCGCCAGCAGCTTGGGCCGGGGGCTAAATGAGCAGTTCTTC. Its protein product is CASSLGRGLNEQFF. The rearrangement uses TRBV5-1 and TRBJ2-1; D could derive from TRBD1 or TRBD2 (6 bases each). The length of the CDR3 is 14 residues. Trimming left V 0 bases short and J 7 bases short, with 11 bases between. The germline V gene encodes CDR1 SGHRS and CDR2 YFSETQ.

The rearrangement joins TRBV6-2 or TRBV6-3 to TRBJ2-7; D is unclear. V lost 7 bases, J lost 2 bases, and 15 bases lay in between. This CDR3 has 14 residues. CDR1 is MNHEY, CDR2 SVGEGT, per germline. The CDR3 sequence: CASTPAGFTYEQYF. The DNA of the CDR3 is TGTGCCAGCACCCCGGCAGGTTTTACCTACGAGCAGTACTTC.

The rearrangement links TRBV29-1 to TRBJ2-1, with a possible D match to TRBD2 (5 bases). Germline-derived CDR1 and CDR2 are SQVTM and ANQGSEA. V lost 8 bases and J lost 0, with 17 bases in between. CDR3 size: 15 residues. This CDR3 reads CSSHGEITSYNEQFF. DNA for the CDR3: TGCAGCTCACACGGGGAAATAACCTCCTACAATGAGCAGTTCTTC.